This T cell receptor beta chain was sequenced in a study of blood T cell repertoires in COVID-19. Overall study: Sources were T cells, B-cell-depleted T cells, or PBMCs; the material itself was cDNA or gDNA.

The CDR3 is 14 residues long. CDR1 and CDR2 from the germline V gene are SGHTA and FQGNSA. Trimming left V 8 bases short and J 0 bases short, with 11 bases between. Data came from immunoSEQ multiplex PCR; TCRdb stores just in-frame clones and leaves some out. In the table there are hundreds of thousands of clones, 87% of which are singletons. The rearrangement joins TRBV7-2 to TRBJ1-5; a possible D gene is TRBD1 (5 bases). This sequence was found in a woman under 30 who had recovered from COVID-19. The sequencing sample was made of PBMCs or T cells enriched from blood (not recorded which). The CDR3 region is CASRRGGSNQPQHF. Written as DNA, the CDR3 is TGTGCCAGCCGTCGGGGGGGTAGCAATCAGCCCCAGCATTTT.